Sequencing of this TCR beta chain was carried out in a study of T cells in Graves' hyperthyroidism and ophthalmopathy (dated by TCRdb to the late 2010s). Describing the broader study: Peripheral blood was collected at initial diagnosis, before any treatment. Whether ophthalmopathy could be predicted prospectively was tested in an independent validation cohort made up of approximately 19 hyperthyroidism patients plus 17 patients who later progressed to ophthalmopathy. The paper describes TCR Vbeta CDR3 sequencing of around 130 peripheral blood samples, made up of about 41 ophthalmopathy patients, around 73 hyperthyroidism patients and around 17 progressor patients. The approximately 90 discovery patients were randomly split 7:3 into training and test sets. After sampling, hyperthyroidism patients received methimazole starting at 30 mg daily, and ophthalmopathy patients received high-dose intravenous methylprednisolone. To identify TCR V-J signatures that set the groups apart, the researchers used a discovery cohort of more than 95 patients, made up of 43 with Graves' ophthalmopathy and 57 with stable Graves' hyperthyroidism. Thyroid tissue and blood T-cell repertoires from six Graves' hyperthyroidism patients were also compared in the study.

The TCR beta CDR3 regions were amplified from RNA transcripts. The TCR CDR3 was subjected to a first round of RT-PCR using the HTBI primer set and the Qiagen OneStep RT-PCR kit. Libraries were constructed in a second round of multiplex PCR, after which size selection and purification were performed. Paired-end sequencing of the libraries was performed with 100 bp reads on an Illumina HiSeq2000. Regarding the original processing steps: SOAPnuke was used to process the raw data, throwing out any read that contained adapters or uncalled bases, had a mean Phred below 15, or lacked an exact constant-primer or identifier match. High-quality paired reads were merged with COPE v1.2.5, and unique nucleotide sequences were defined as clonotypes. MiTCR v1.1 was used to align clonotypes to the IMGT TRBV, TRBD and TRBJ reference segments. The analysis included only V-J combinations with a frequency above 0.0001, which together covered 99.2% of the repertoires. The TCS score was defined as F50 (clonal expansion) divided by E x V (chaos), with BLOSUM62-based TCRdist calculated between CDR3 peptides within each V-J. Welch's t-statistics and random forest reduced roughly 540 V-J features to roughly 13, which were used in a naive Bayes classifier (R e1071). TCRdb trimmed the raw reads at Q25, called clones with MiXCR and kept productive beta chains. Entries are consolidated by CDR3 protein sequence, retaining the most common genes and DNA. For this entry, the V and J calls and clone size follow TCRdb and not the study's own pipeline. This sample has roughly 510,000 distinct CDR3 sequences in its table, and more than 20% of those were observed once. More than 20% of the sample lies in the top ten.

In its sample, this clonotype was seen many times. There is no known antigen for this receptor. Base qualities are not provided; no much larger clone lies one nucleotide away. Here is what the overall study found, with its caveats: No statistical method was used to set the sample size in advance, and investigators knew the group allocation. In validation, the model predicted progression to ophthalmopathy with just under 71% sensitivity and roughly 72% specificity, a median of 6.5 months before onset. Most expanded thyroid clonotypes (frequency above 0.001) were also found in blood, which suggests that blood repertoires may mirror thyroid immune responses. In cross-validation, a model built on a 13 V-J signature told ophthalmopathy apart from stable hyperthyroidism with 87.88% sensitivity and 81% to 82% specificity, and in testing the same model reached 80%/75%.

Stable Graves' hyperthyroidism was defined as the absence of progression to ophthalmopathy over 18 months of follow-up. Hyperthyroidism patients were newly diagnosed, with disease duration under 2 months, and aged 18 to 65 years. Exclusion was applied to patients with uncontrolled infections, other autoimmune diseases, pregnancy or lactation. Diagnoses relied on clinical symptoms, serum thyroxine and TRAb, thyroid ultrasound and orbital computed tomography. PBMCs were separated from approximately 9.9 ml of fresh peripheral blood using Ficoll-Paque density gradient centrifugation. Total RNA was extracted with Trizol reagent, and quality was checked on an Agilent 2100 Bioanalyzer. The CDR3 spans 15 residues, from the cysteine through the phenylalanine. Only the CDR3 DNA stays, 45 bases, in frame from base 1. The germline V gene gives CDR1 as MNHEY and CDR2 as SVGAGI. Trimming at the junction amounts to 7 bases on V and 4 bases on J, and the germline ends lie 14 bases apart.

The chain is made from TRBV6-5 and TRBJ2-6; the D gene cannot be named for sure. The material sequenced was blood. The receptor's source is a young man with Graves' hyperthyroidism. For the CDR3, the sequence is CASKKVASGANVLTF. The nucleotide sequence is TGTGCCAGCAAGAAGGTGGCTTCCGGGGCCAACGTCCTGACTTTC.